This T cell receptor (beta chain) was sequenced in a study of cytomegalovirus exposure and HLA in healthy donors. Points from the study as a whole: Despite most TCR sequences being rare, some public TCRs occurred in many donors. TCR beta sequences reportedly predicted most subjects' HLA-A and HLA-B alleles accurately. Using a false discovery rate of 0.05, a later analysis showed that around 16,000 TCR beta sequences were associated with HLA alleles.

The CDR3 spans 19 residues. Germline CDR1 reads SGHTA; CDR2 reads FQGNSA. Trimming pared 5 bases from V and 0 bases from J, leaving 20 bases between. The PCR had 60 Vbeta and 13 Jbeta primers. Some clones are missing from TCRdb's copy, which holds only in-frame ones; the method was immunoSEQ multiplex PCR. The sample holds about 89,000 clones, 85% seen once. With regard to this clone: Its antigen is not known.

It was healthy bone marrow donors who served as donors. Sequenced input: PBMCs. The chain recombines TRBV7-2 with TRBJ1-6; D might be TRBD1 (6 bases). This sequence originates from a man in his forties in good health and CMV-seropositive. The CDR3 nucleotides read TGTGCCAGCAGCCGAAGGGGGTCGGTGTCATACTCCTATAATTCACCCCTCCACTTT. As protein: CASSRRGSVSYSYNSPLHF.